A single sample is the source of the 30 T cell receptor beta chains below, sequenced in a study of cytomegalovirus exposure and HLA in healthy donors. Assay: immunoSEQ multiplex PCR; the TCRdb copy retains only in-frame clones and omits some. The sample includes under 75,000 clones, 92% of them seen just once. Sequencing was done on a sample of PBMCs. Every receptor here comes from a young man in good health and CMV-seropositive.

The V and J genes are TRBV2 and TRBJ2-2, with 12 bases lining up with TRBD2. V was clipped by 4 bases and J by 6 bases; unmatched bases: 3. This CDR3 region has 15 residues. CDR1 is SNHLY, CDR2 FYNNEI, per germline. CDR3 sequence (DNA): TGTGCCAGCAGTGTGACTAGCGGGAGCCCCGGGGAGCTGTTTTTT. It codes for CASSVTSGSPGELFF.

This chain links TRBV4-2 with TRBJ2-1; 15 bases align to TRBD2. The germline CDR1 and CDR2 sequences are LGHNA and YNFKEQ. Trimming cost V 0 bases and J 7 bases; bases outside gene matches: 1. CDR3 length equals 16 residues. The CDR3 here is CASSQEGTSGGNEQFF. CDR3 sequence (DNA): TGTGCCAGCAGCCAAGAGGGGACTAGCGGGGGGAATGAGCAGTTCTTC.

This clone was recorded a few times. The V and J genes are TRBV6-1 and TRBJ2-1; 9 nucleotides agree with TRBD2. The CDR3 extends over 15 amino acids. CDR1 MNHNS and CDR2 SASEGT come from the germline V gene. The ends lost 3 bases at V and 8 bases at J; junction bases unmatched: 8. CDR3 nucleotides: TGTGCCAGCAGTGATTTAGCGGGAGTGCCCCATGAGCAGTTCTTC. This sequence encodes CASSDLAGVPHEQFF.

The V call is TRBV29-1, the J call TRBJ2-1; 11 bases fit TRBD2. Germline V lookup: CDR1 SQVTM, CDR2 ANQGSEA. The CDR3 sequence is 13 residues long. After removal of 4 bases from V and 7 bases from J, the junction contained 3 bases not matched to a gene. Here the CDR3 DNA reads TGCAGCGTTGGAAGGACTAGCGGGAATGAGCAGTTCTTC. Its protein is CSVGRTSGNEQFF.

The chain joins TRBV19 to TRBJ2-5; TRBD1 matches at 7 bases. CDR3 length equals 13 residues. CDR1 and CDR2 from the germline V gene are LNHDA and SQIVND (reference sequence). The V segment lost 6 bases and the J segment 5 bases; nucleotides outside the gene matches: 6. The CDR3 coding sequence is TGTGCCAGTAGCGTGGGACAGTGGGAGACCCAGTACTTC. Protein sequence: CASSVGQWETQYF.

In this sample, this clone turned up once. This rearrangement joins TRBV28 to TRBJ2-7, with 7 bases that match TRBD1. V lost 8 bases and J lost 1; bases outside the gene matches: 5. This CDR3 is 13 amino acids long. Germline CDR1 is MDHEN and CDR2 is SYDVKM. CDR3 DNA: TGTGCCAGCGTACAGGGGTTGTCCTACGAGCAGTACTTC. Encoded protein: CASVQGLSYEQYF.

This chain uses TRBV30 with TRBJ2-1; TRBD2 aligns across 14 bases. This CDR3 region has 14 residues. After removal of 5 bases from V and 6 bases from J, the junction contained 3 bases not matched to a gene. The germline V gene encodes CDR1 GTSNPN and CDR2 SVGIG (reference sequence). The CDR3: CAWAGTSGSNEQFF. As DNA, the CDR3 is TGTGCCTGGGCCGGGACTAGCGGGAGCAATGAGCAGTTCTTC.

V gene TRBV20-1 combines with J gene TRBJ2-1; D gene ambiguous. Trimming removed 6 bases at V and 5 bases at J, with 5 bases between. The CDR3 is made up of 10 amino acids. CDR1 and CDR2 from the germline V gene are DFQATT and SNEGSKA (reference sequence). CDR3 sequence reads: CSAADNEQFF. The CDR3 DNA reads as TGCAGTGCGGCCGACAATGAGCAGTTCTTC.

This chain links TRBV5-1 with TRBJ2-1; tentative D call: TRBD1 (6 bases). The CDR3 is 15 amino acids. Germline V gene lookup returns CDR1 SGHRS and CDR2 YFSETQ. V was trimmed by 0 bases and J by 3 bases, leaving 10 bases between them. The DNA for the CDR3 is TGCGCCAGCAGCTTGGTCGTAGGGGGCTACAATGAGCAGTTCTTC. It specifies CASSLVVGGYNEQFF. The variable domain in full, with the rest retrieved from reference TRBV5-1 and TRBJ2-1, is KAGVTQTPRYLIKTRGQQVTLSCSPISGHRSVSWYQQTPGQGLQFLFEYFSETQRNKGNFPGRFSGRQFSNSRSEMNVSTLELGDSALYLCASSLVVGGYNEQFFGPGTRLTVL.

The rearrangement links TRBV15 to TRBJ2-7, with D possibly matching TRBD1 (5 bases). The CDR3 totals 15 residues. The germline gives CDR1 LNHNV, CDR2 YYDKDF (reference sequence). Trimming removed 5 bases at V and 2 bases at J, with 16 bases between. The CDR3 DNA reads as TGTGCCACCAGCCGGACGTCTAAGGGGACCTACGAGCAGTACTTC. Translated: CATSRTSKGTYEQYF.

About this clone itself: Relative to the germline gene, one junction end is altered; a read error may explain this. The J gene is TRBJ1-5, the V gene TRBV7-7, with D possibly being TRBD1 (5 bases). The CDR3 totals 16 residues. Germline V gene sequence: CDR1 SSHAT, CDR2 FNYEAQ (reference sequence). In DNA, the CDR3 is TGTGCTAGCAGCTTAAACCAGGGAAGGAGCAATCAGCCCCAGCATTTT. It is translated as CASSLNQGRSNQPQHF. Variable domain in full (rest from reference TRBV7-7 and TRBJ1-5): GAGVSQSPRYKVTKRGQDVTLRCDPISSHATLYWYQQALGQGPEFLTYFNYEAQPDKSGLPSDRFSAERPEGSISTLTIQRTEQRDSAMYRCASSLNQGRSNQPQHFGDGTRLSIL.

This chain joins TRBV27 and TRBJ1-5, with 10 bases identical to TRBD1. CDR3 length: 14 residues. The junction had 4 bases not matched to a gene; V was cut back by 5 bases and J by 6 bases. Germline V CDR1 and CDR2: MNHEY, SMNVEV (reference sequence). The CDR3 here is CASSTGTGVQPQHF. The CDR3 DNA reads TGTGCCAGCAGTACCGGGACAGGGGTTCAGCCCCAGCATTTT.

The genes are TRBV6-4 and TRBJ2-5; D remains unclear. V lost 3 bases and J lost 5, with 16 bases in between. The CDR3 spans 15 residues. The germline V gene has CDR1 MRHNA and CDR2 SNTAGT. The DNA for the CDR3 is TGTGCCAGCAGTGAGACTGGAACGTTAATGGAGACCCAGTACTTC. This encodes CASSETGTLMETQYF.

The rearrangement joins TRBV2 to TRBJ2-7; 8 nucleotides line up with TRBD2. Germline V CDR1 and CDR2: SNHLY, FYNNEI. The CDR3 spans 12 residues. V lost 8 bases, J lost 2 bases, and 2 bases stayed unmatched. Here the CDR3 reads CASREGTYEQYF. The CDR3 DNA reads as TGTGCCAGCCGGGAGGGGACCTACGAGCAGTACTTC.

The CDR3 loop reads CASSSDFASTDTQYF. As DNA, the CDR3 is TGTGCCAGCAGCTCTGACTTCGCGAGCACAGATACGCAGTATTTT. This chain links TRBV5-4 with TRBJ2-3; D uncertain. Germline V lookup: CDR1 SGHNT, CDR2 YYREEE (reference sequence). The ends were cut back, 3 bases at V and 0 bases at J, with 11 bases in the middle. The length of the CDR3 is 15 residues.

The V call is TRBV5-1, the J call TRBJ2-4; no clear D gene. Germline V gene data show CDR1 as SGHRS and CDR2 as YFSETQ. The CDR3 covers 13 residues. Trimming cost V 5 bases and J 1 base, with 7 bases left between them. The DNA for the CDR3 is TGCGCCAGCAGGATGGAGGCCAAAAACATTCAGTACTTC. Its translation is CASRMEAKNIQYF. The whole variable domain, remainder taken from reference TRBV5-1 and TRBJ2-4, is KAGVTQTPRYLIKTRGQQVTLSCSPISGHRSVSWYQQTPGQGLQFLFEYFSETQRNKGNFPGRFSGRQFSNSRSEMNVSTLELGDSALYLCASRMEAKNIQYFGAGTRLSVL.

The chain combines TRBV9 with TRBJ2-1, with 9 bases fitting TRBD1. This CDR3 is 15 amino acids long. CDR1 is SGDLS and CDR2 is YYNGEE in the germline V gene. V dropped 4 bases and J dropped 7; count of bases not matched to a gene: 9. The CDR3 coding sequence is TGTGCCAGCAGCCCCGGGACAGGGAAGACTAATGAGCAGTTCTTC. This encodes CASSPGTGKTNEQFF.

The rearrangement joins TRBV4-1 to TRBJ2-3; 7 bases line up with TRBD2. Germline loops: CDR1 MGHRA, CDR2 YSYEKL. V shed 0 bases and J 3 bases; nucleotides not matched to a gene: 12. The CDR3 totals 18 residues. The CDR3 spells CASSQEGPSSGRTDTQYF. The CDR3, as DNA: TGCGCCAGCAGCCAAGAAGGACCCTCTAGCGGCCGTACAGATACGCAGTATTTT.

This clone has just one count. The chain employs TRBV9 and TRBJ2-7, with 10 bases aligning to TRBD1. J lost 1 base, V lost 0 bases, and 13 bases had no gene match. This CDR3 is 19 amino acids long. Germline CDR1 is SGDLS and CDR2 is YYNGEE. The CDR3 loop reads CASSVGGGTGDLLSYEQYF. CDR3 in DNA: TGTGCCAGCAGCGTAGGAGGGGGGACAGGGGACTTGCTTTCCTACGAGCAGTACTTC.

The CDR3 protein is CASSNAGEGSYNEQFF. Here the CDR3 DNA reads TGTGCCAGCAGTAACGCCGGCGAGGGCTCCTACAATGAGCAGTTCTTC. This chain uses TRBV6-4 with TRBJ2-1; a possible D gene is TRBD2 (5 bases). V lost 5 bases to trimming and J lost 0 bases, with 14 bases between them. The CDR3 extends over 16 amino acids. Germline V gene sequence: CDR1 MRHNA, CDR2 SNTAGT.

The chain links TRBV7-9 to TRBJ1-5; D is unresolved. The ends were cut back, 5 bases at V and 6 bases at J, with 11 bases in the middle. The CDR3 runs 13 residues. CDR1 is SEHNR, CDR2 FQNEAQ, per germline (reference sequence). CDR3 coding DNA: TGTGCCAGCAGCCTCCGCGGGAGTCAGCCCCAGCATTTT. Translating it yields CASSLRGSQPQHF.

The rearrangement uses TRBV27 and TRBJ2-7; D perhaps matches TRBD2 (5 bases). V lost 0 bases to trimming and J lost 5 bases, with 11 bases between them. Germline assignment: CDR1 MNHEY and CDR2 SMNVEV (reference sequence). This CDR3 is built from 14 residues. CDR3 sequence reads: CASSLSKLAHEQYF. The CDR3 DNA reads as TGTGCCAGCAGTTTATCCAAGCTAGCCCACGAGCAGTACTTC.

This chain uses TRBV7-3 with TRBJ1-1; TRBD1 is a possible D gene (5 bases). CDR1 is SGHTA and CDR2 is FQGTGA in the germline V gene. The CDR3 covers 14 residues. With 5 bases removed from V and 1 base from J, the gap between germline ends came to 11 bases. CDR3 amino acids: CASSTGPGNTEAFF. The CDR3 DNA is TGTGCCAGCAGCACAGGCCCGGGGAACACTGAAGCTTTCTTT.

The chain joins TRBV7-8 to TRBJ2-1; 11 nucleotides agree with TRBD2. CDR1 and CDR2 from the germline V gene are SGHVS and FQNEAQ. J was trimmed by 6 bases and V by 4 bases; bases with no gene match: 8. The CDR3 runs to 16 residues. The DNA for the CDR3 is TGTGCCAGCAGCTCGACTCCGGGACTAGCGGTCAATGAGCAGTTCTTC. Its translation: CASSSTPGLAVNEQFF.

V gene TRBV2 combines with J gene TRBJ1-2; tentatively, D is TRBD1 (6 bases). CDR1 is SNHLY and CDR2 is FYNNEI in the germline V gene. V gave up 1 base and J gave up 8 bases, with 17 bases separating them. This CDR3 contains 15 residues. In DNA form, the CDR3 reads TGTGCCAGCAGTGAAGGGTTCGCAGGGGACGAGGGCTACACCTTC. It codes for CASSEGFAGDEGYTF.

The count of this clone is one. The chain recombines TRBV7-6 with TRBJ2-7; TRBD1 is a possible D gene (5 bases). CDR3 length: 17 amino acids. V lost 0 bases and J lost 1, with 16 bases in between. Germline values: CDR1 SGHVS, CDR2 FNYEAQ. CDR3 bases: TGTGCCAGCAGCTTAGCTGTTGGGCAGGGTAATTCCTACGAGCAGTACTTC. As protein: CASSLAVGQGNSYEQYF.

This chain uses TRBV2 with TRBJ2-7; the match to TRBD1 covers 9 bases. Per the germline V gene, CDR1 is SNHLY and CDR2 is FYNNEI. This CDR3 is built from 16 residues. V was clipped by 4 bases and J by 3 bases; unmatched bases: 10. CDR3 amino acids: CASSAGTGSSSYEQYF. The CDR3 coding sequence is TGTGCCAGCAGTGCCGGGACAGGGTCTTCAAGCTACGAGCAGTACTTC.

The chain employs TRBV6-5 and TRBJ1-1; no firm D call. The V and J ends lost 0 bases and 7 bases respectively, with 9 bases between them. CDR3 size: 13 residues. Germline V lookup: CDR1 MNHEY, CDR2 SVGAGI. CDR3 DNA: TGTGCCAGCAGTTACTCAGGAGAGGGTGAAGCTTTCTTT. Translation: CASSYSGEGEAFF.

V usage is TRBV5-5 and J usage is TRBJ2-7, with 7 bases fitting TRBD1. The CDR3 length is 14 residues. The J segment lost 7 bases and the V segment lost 0 bases, leaving 7 bases of the junction unmatched. Germline V gene lookup returns CDR1 SGHKS and CDR2 YYEKEE (reference sequence). The CDR3 nucleotides are TGTGCCAGCAGCTTGGGACAGGGTCCGGATGAGCAGTACTTC. Translating it yields CASSLGQGPDEQYF.

The rearrangement uses TRBV19 and TRBJ2-3; the match to TRBD2 covers 10 bases. Germline values: CDR1 LNHDA, CDR2 SQIVND (reference sequence). The junction had 9 bases not matched to a gene; V was cut back by 5 bases and J by 7 bases. This CDR3 has 15 residues. CDR3 in DNA: TGTGCCAGTAGTGGGGGCTCTAGCGGGAGAAATACGCAGTATTTT. Translating gives CASSGGSSGRNTQYF.